This T cell receptor (beta chain) emerged from a study of beta chain features in type 1 diabetes. Findings and limits, study-wide: Resolution of whether HLA type affects TCRB rearrangement was not achieved here. VDJ junctions sequenced from type 1 diabetes patients showed fewer insertions and more deletions.

Every donor provided one heparinised blood draw, which averaged around 110 mL. This clone has at least ten counts. Its antigen remains unidentified. cDNA synthesis used the whole RNA isolate, giving expressed TCRB sequences. Read counts averaged approximately 3.3 million for samples of naive, central memory and regulatory T cells. Assay used: immunoSEQ multiplex PCR; TCRdb lists only in-frame clones, some missing. Seen here are 120,000 to 150,000 clones, about 10% observed once, and the top ten hold 1% to 1.5%. The CDR3 is made up of 12 amino acids. CDR1 and CDR2 (germline): SGHAT, FQNNGV. V lost 5 bases to trimming and J lost 2 bases, with 6 bases between them.

Input material: naive CD4+ T cells from blood. The genes are TRBV11-2 and TRBJ2-5, with D unresolved. The TCR was taken from a man younger than 30 in good health. In nucleotides, the CDR3 is TGTGCCAGCAGCCTGCAGCAAGAGACCCAGTACTTC. It is translated as CASSLQQETQYF.